At least ten counts were recorded for the clone carrying this TCR beta chain. Its antigen is unknown. The data stem from a study of CD8 T cells in ankylosing spondylitis. Broader study findings: Blood from ankylosing spondylitis patients appeared to carry a characteristic eight-variant TCR beta motif.

Germline loops: CDR1 MNHEY, CDR2 SMNVEV (reference sequence). The CDR3 is 15 amino acids. V was trimmed by 5 bases and J by 3 bases, leaving 13 bases between them. Via MiXCR, TCRdb re-called the 5' RACE reads, giving one row per CDR3 protein. The table lists about 210,000 distinct CDR3 sequences, about 6.7% of them singletons. Sequences were obtained from blood, either unsorted or a sorted T cell fraction (not recorded which). The chain combines TRBV27 with TRBJ2-2; D may be TRBD2 (5 bases). This sequence originates from a male donor with ankylosing spondylitis. DNA for the CDR3: TGTGCCAGCAGTCCGGGGTTTTCCCACACCGGGGAGCTGTTTTTT. Its translation: CASSPGFSHTGELFF.